This TCR beta chain was observed in a study of brain T cells in children with intractable seizures. Trimming stripped 5 bases from V and 2 bases from J, with 9 bases between. Germline lookup yields CDR1 LNHNV and CDR2 YYDKDF (reference sequence). The CDR3 consists of 13 residues. Findings and limits, study-wide: HCMV serostatus was not known, and viral specificity came from CDR3 similarity only.

The protocol was immunoSEQ multiplex PCR, while the TCRdb copy is restricted to in-frame clones and leaves out a portion. Of 95,000 to 120,000 clones listed, 94% are singletons. Worth noting for this clone: Its target is not known.

Surgery cases with the highest brain T cell transcript signatures were chosen for sequencing. Pre-surgery treatment included at least one anti-epileptic drug. The sequenced sample was peripheral blood, obtained at surgery. The chain has TRBV15 and TRBJ1-1; TRBD1 might be the D (6 bases). The sequence was collected from a boy under two years old with hemimegalencephaly and intractable seizures. CDR3 DNA: TGTGCCACCAGCTCTGGGACAAACACTGAAGCTTTCTTT. Translating gives CATSSGTNTEAFF. The variable domain in full, with the rest retrieved from reference TRBV15 and TRBJ1-1, is DAMVIQNPRYQVTQFGKPVTLSCSQTLNHNVMYWYQQKSSQAPKLLFHYYDKDFNNEADTPDNFQSRRPNTSFCFLDIRSPGLGDTAMYLCATSSGTNTEAFFGQGTRLTVV.